This T cell receptor (beta chain) was sequenced in a study of cytomegalovirus exposure and HLA in healthy donors. Across the whole study: Within an early data release were about 85 million unique TCRs drawn from HLA-typed donors.

This clone was counted only a few times. PCR amplification relied on 60 Vbeta primers (plus 13 Jbeta primers). Clones were read by immunoSEQ multiplex PCR, and TCRdb kept only the in-frame ones, dropping some. This sample has some 150,000 clones, with just over 75% found just once. Trimming removed 6 bases from V and 10 bases from J, with 16 bases in between. CDR3 length: 13 residues. The V gene's germline CDR1 is LNHDA and CDR2 SQIVND (reference sequence). This chain connects TRBV19 to TRBJ1-5, with D possibly matching TRBD1 (6 bases). Source material: PBMCs. This clonotype was sampled from a woman in her thirties in good health and CMV-seropositive. CDR3 bases: TGTGCCAGTAGGGAGACAGGACTTACACCCCAGCATTTT. This gives the protein CASRETGLTPQHF.